These 27 T cell receptor beta chains share one sample of origin, sequenced in a study of T cell clones after liver transplantation. Repertoires were generated with immunoSEQ multiplex PCR, while TCRdb's copy carries only in-frame clones and drops some. The data show some 9,200 clones, around 70% seen once. The input for sequencing was CD8+ T cells from blood, taken at the approximately 15-month timepoint. Receptor source: a human patient who received a liver transplant. The graft donor may be the source of some T cells.

This rearrangement joins TRBV27 to TRBJ2-5; D is uncertain. CDR3 length: 12 amino acids. Germline V gene data show CDR1 as MNHEY and CDR2 as SMNVEV (reference sequence). Trimming cost V 6 bases and J 0 bases, with 5 bases left between them. Written as DNA, the CDR3 is TGTGCCAGCAGCCCCAACCAAGAGACCCAGTACTTC. Its protein is CASSPNQETQYF.

The chain carries TRBV6-5 and TRBJ2-4; maybe TRBD1 (6 bases). The CDR3 is made up of 14 amino acids. The V gene's germline CDR1 is MNHEY and CDR2 SVGAGI. V lost 5 bases and J 8 bases, leaving 16 bases between the germline ends. In nucleotides, the CDR3 is TGTGCCAGCAGTAACAGGGTGTCCGGGGACATTCAGTACTTC. Its protein product is CASSNRVSGDIQYF.

This CDR3 reads CASSPSSDNEQFF. CDR3 nucleotide sequence: TGTGCCAGCAGCCCCTCTAGCGACAATGAGCAGTTCTTC. V gene TRBV7-2 combines with J gene TRBJ2-1; the D gene is possibly TRBD2 (6 bases). The CDR3 covers 13 residues. Germline V gene lookup returns CDR1 SGHTA and CDR2 FQGNSA. V lost 5 bases to trimming and J lost 5 bases, with 10 bases between them.

The chain carries TRBV15 and TRBJ2-5; no reliable D call. The J call is in doubt because the DNA end fits TRBJ2-7 better. Germline lookup yields CDR1 LNHNV and CDR2 YYDKDF (reference sequence). The CDR3 sequence is 13 residues long. Here the CDR3 reads CATSRDSAYEQYF. The CDR3 DNA sequence: TGTGCCACCAGCAGAGATTCGGCCTACGAGCAGTACTTC.

The CDR3 region has the DNA TGTGCCAGCAGCCCCCGAAGGGGGTCCGTGGAAAAACTGTTTTTT. It encodes CASSPRRGSVEKLFF. The chain recombines TRBV11-2 with TRBJ1-4; TRBD1 is a possible D gene (6 bases). The CDR3 runs 15 residues. V shed 5 bases and J shed 8 bases, with 18 bases lying between them. Per the germline V gene, CDR1 is SGHAT and CDR2 is FQNNGV.

The rearrangement links TRBV27 to TRBJ2-3; D remains unclear. Germline-derived CDR1 and CDR2 are MNHEY and SMNVEV (reference sequence). The CDR3 is 13 amino acids. V shed 5 bases and J shed 14 bases, with 20 bases lying between them. CDR3 sequence: CASSPSIFPMAYF. As DNA, the CDR3 is TGTGCCAGCAGTCCCTCTATTTTTCCAATGGCGTATTTT.

This sequence joins TRBV19 and TRBJ1-1; D not resolved. Germline CDR1 is LNHDA and CDR2 is SQIVND (reference sequence). The CDR3 is 12 amino acids. V dropped 3 bases and J dropped 6 bases, with 8 bases sitting between them. This CDR3 is CASSIGFAEAFF. DNA of the CDR3: TGTGCCAGTAGTATCGGGTTTGCTGAAGCTTTCTTT.

The chain employs TRBV29-1 and TRBJ1-1; D gene unclear. The V gene lost 4 bases and the J gene lost 4 bases, with 4 bases spanning the gap. Germline CDR1 reads SQVTM; CDR2 reads ANQGSEA. The CDR3 contains 10 residues. DNA of the CDR3: TGCAGCGTTGTTTTCACTGAAGCTTTCTTT. It translates to CSVVFTEAFF.

This clone is categorized as medium-sized. J is TRBJ2-1 and V is TRBV11-2; maybe TRBD2 (6 bases). This CDR3 contains 13 residues. The ends were cut back, 1 base at V and 8 bases at J, with 9 bases in the middle. The germline gives CDR1 SGHAT, CDR2 FQNNGV. The CDR3 region has the DNA TGTGCCAGCAGCTTAGTTGGAGGGTATGAGCAGTTCTTC. Amino acid sequence: CASSLVGGYEQFF.

The gene calls are TRBV6-5 and TRBJ1-1, with D perhaps TRBD1 (5 bases). The CDR3 extends over 15 amino acids. In germline, CDR1 is MNHEY, CDR2 SVGAGI. The ends were cut back, 1 base at V and 1 base at J, with 10 bases in the middle. The CDR3 spells CASSYYAGGNTEAFF. Here the CDR3 DNA reads TGTGCCAGCAGTTACTATGCCGGGGGGAACACTGAAGCTTTCTTT.

The V and J genes are TRBV28 and TRBJ2-7; possibly TRBD1 or TRBD2 for D (6 bases each). The CDR3 is 14 residues long. Germline lookup yields CDR1 MDHEN and CDR2 SYDVKM. V dropped 8 bases and J dropped 4 bases, with 18 bases sitting between them. The CDR3 protein is CASCLGGQPYEQYV. The CDR3 DNA follows: TGTGCCAGCTGCTTGGGGGGCCAACCTTACGAGCAGTACGTC.

The chain links TRBV11-3 to TRBJ2-1; TRBD2 matches 8 bases. This CDR3 has 15 residues. Germline trimming cut 4 bases from V and 13 bases from J; bases unmatched to any gene: 15. Germline V gene lookup returns CDR1 SGHNT and CDR2 YENEEA. In DNA form, the CDR3 reads TGTGCCAGCAGCTCCACGGGGACTAGAGCCCGCCTACAGTTCTTC. Translated, it gives CASSSTGTRARLQFF.

This clone has only one observation. The chain is built from TRBV7-6 and TRBJ2-1; 7 bases align to TRBD2. The germline V gene has CDR1 SGHVS and CDR2 FNYEAQ. This CDR3 comprises 18 residues. Losses at the gene ends were 3 bases for V and 0 bases for J; bases not matched to a gene: 11. CDR3: CASSFSLLRGSSYNEQFF. CDR3 nucleotide sequence: TGTGCCAGCAGCTTCTCCTTGTTGCGGGGGAGCTCCTACAATGAGCAGTTCTTC.

This clone showed up just once. The rearrangement uses TRBV13 and TRBJ2-1; 9 nucleotides match TRBD1. Germline CDR1 reads PRHDT; CDR2 reads FYEKMQ (reference sequence). Germline trimming cut 5 bases from V and 2 bases from J; bases unmatched to any gene: 4. The CDR3 length is 15 residues. CDR3 sequence: CASSEGQGAYNEQFF. For the CDR3, the DNA is TGTGCCAGCAGCGAGGGACAGGGAGCCTACAATGAGCAGTTCTTC.

This clone is classed as medium-sized. The chain links TRBV13 to TRBJ2-1; D gene uncertain. Germline V CDR1 and CDR2: PRHDT, FYEKMQ (reference sequence). This CDR3 has 12 amino acids. Trimming left V 5 bases short and J 6 bases short, with 8 bases between. The CDR3 DNA reads as TGTGCCAGCAGCACCTCATCCAATGAGCAGTTCTTC. Its translation: CASSTSSNEQFF.

The gene calls are TRBV9 and TRBJ1-1, with a tentative D call TRBD1 (5 bases). Trimming took off 2 bases at V and 3 bases at J, with 14 bases between the two ends. Looked up from germline, CDR1 is SGDLS and CDR2 is YYNGEE. The CDR3 runs 15 residues. The CDR3 DNA is TGTGCCAGCAGCGTTGGTCAGGGCGTAGACACTGAAGCTTTCTTT. Protein product: CASSVGQGVDTEAFF.

The V call is TRBV7-9, the J call TRBJ2-1, with 7 bases aligning to TRBD2. The CDR3 has 13 amino acids. V lost 8 bases and J lost 8; bases outside the gene matches: 9. Germline-derived CDR1 and CDR2 are SEHNR and FQNEAQ (reference sequence). CDR3 in amino acids: CASGAGPRDEQFF. The DNA for the CDR3 is TGTGCCAGCGGAGCGGGGCCGAGAGATGAGCAGTTCTTC.

The V gene is TRBV5-1, the J gene TRBJ1-3, with a weak D call TRBD1 (5 bases). Trimming shortened V by 1 base and J by 0 bases, and 11 bases separated the two germline ends. Germline V CDR1 and CDR2: SGHRS, YFSETQ. The CDR3 consists of 16 residues. CDR3 in DNA: TGCGCCAGCAGCTTGAGGGACCTTAGCTCTGGAAACACCATATATTTT. It yields the protein CASSLRDLSSGNTIYF.

This clone was counted a few times. The V call is TRBV6-5, the J call TRBJ1-1; D is uncertain. The CDR3 is 14 amino acids. Trimming shortened V by 0 bases and J by 5 bases, and 10 bases separated the two germline ends. The germline V gene encodes CDR1 MNHEY and CDR2 SVGAGI. CDR3 bases: TGTGCCAGCAGTTACTCGTGGGATTTTACTGAAGCTTTCTTT. Translation: CASSYSWDFTEAFF.

The V and J genes are TRBV7-9 and TRBJ2-1; the D is unclear. The V gene lost 4 bases and the J gene lost 0 bases, with 10 bases spanning the gap. The CDR3 sequence is 15 residues long. From germline, CDR1 is SEHNR and CDR2 FQNEAQ (reference sequence). The CDR3 here is CASSSSTSSYNEQFF. The CDR3 DNA is TGTGCCAGCAGCTCCAGTACGAGCTCCTACAATGAGCAGTTCTTC.

The chain has TRBV19 and TRBJ2-2; 8 bases agree with TRBD1. This CDR3 contains 14 residues. Germline CDR1 LNHDA, CDR2 SQIVND (reference sequence). V was clipped by 10 bases and J by 2 bases; unmatched bases: 6. This CDR3 reads CATDRGLNTGELFF. For the CDR3, the DNA is TGTGCCACCGACAGGGGCCTTAACACCGGGGAGCTGTTTTTT.

This chain joins TRBV4-3 and TRBJ1-1; 7 nucleotides agree with TRBD1. Germline CDR1 is LGHNA and CDR2 is YSLEER. The CDR3 totals 16 residues. J lost 4 bases, V lost 0 bases, and 8 bases had no gene match. The DNA of the CDR3 is TGCGCCAGCAGCCAAGATTGGCAGGGGGTCGGCACTGAAGCTTTCTTT. Its translation is CASSQDWQGVGTEAFF.

This sequence joins TRBV28 and TRBJ2-1; 8 nucleotides agree with TRBD1. CDR1 MDHEN and CDR2 SYDVKM come from the germline V gene. This CDR3 comprises 16 residues. Trimming cost V 3 bases and J 1 base; bases outside gene matches: 5. CDR3 bases: TGTGCCAGCAGTTTGACAGGGGCGCTTTCCTACAATGAGCAGTTCTTC. Translation gives CASSLTGALSYNEQFF. Full variable domain (missing parts from reference TRBV28 and TRBJ2-1): DVKVTQSSRYLVKRTGEKVFLECVQDMDHENMFWYRQDPGLGLRLIYFSYDVKMKEKGDIPEGYSVSREKKERFSLILESASTNQTSMYLCASSLTGALSYNEQFFGPGTRLTVL.

This rearrangement joins TRBV7-7 to TRBJ2-7; no reliable D call. The CDR3 has 14 residues. V dropped 0 bases and J dropped 2 bases, with 8 bases sitting between them. Germline lookup yields CDR1 SSHAT and CDR2 FNYEAQ (reference sequence). The CDR3 nucleotides read TGTGCCAGCAGCTTAGCCGACGGTCCCTACGAGCAGTACTTC. This translates into CASSLADGPYEQYF.

This chain joins TRBV9 and TRBJ2-3, with 11 bases that match TRBD2. The CDR3 loop spans 18 amino acids. The junction had 11 bases not matched to a gene; V was cut back by 1 base and J by 4 bases. Looked up from germline, CDR1 is SGDLS and CDR2 is YYNGEE. The CDR3 region has the DNA TGTGCCAGCAGCGTATCGCTAGCGGGAGGAGGTAGAGCAGATACGCAGTATTTT. It specifies CASSVSLAGGGRADTQYF.

J is TRBJ2-7 and V is TRBV27; 10 bases match TRBD1. Germline trimming cut 6 bases from V and 2 bases from J; bases unmatched to any gene: 7. This CDR3 has 15 residues. Germline V gene sequence: CDR1 MNHEY, CDR2 SMNVEV (reference sequence). CDR3: CASSRGQGGAYEQYF. The CDR3 region has the DNA TGTGCCAGCAGCCGCGGACAGGGGGGGGCCTACGAGCAGTACTTC.

The CDR3 coding sequence is TGTGCCAGCAGTGAAGCGCTCAGTGCTGCCCACGAGCAGTACTTC. It is translated as CASSEALSAAHEQYF. The chain couples TRBV2 to TRBJ2-7; D is ambiguous. The CDR3 is made up of 15 amino acids. Trimming removed 0 bases at V and 5 bases at J, with 14 bases between. CDR1 and CDR2 from the germline V gene are SNHLY and FYNNEI.